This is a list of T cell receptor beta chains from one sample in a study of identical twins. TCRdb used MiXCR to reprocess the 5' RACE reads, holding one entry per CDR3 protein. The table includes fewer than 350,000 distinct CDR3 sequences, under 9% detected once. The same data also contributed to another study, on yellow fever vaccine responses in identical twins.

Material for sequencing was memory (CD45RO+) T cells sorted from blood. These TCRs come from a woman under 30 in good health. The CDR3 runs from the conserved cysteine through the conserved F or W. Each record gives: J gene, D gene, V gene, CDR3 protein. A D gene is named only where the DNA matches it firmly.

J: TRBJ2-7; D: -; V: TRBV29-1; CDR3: CSVEDRRRGYEQYF
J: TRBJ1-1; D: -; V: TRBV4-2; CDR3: CASSQDLWSNTEAFF
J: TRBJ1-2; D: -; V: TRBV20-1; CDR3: CSARERDYGYTF
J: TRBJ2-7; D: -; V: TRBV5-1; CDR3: CASSPGPTGYEQYF
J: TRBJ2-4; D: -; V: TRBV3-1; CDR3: CASSQGVLTTKNIQYF
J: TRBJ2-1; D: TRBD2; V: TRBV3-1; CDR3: CASSQVFSGLAGGEQFF
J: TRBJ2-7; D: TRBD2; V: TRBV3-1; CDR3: CASSQRTSGRSEQYF
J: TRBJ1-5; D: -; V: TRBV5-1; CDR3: CASSSEPGGGDGYSNQPQHF
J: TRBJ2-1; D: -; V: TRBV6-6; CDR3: CASSYYPNYNEQFF
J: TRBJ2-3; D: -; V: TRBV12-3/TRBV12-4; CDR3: CASSSHLDSTDTQYF
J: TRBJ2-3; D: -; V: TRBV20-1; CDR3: CSARVLLTPTDTQYF
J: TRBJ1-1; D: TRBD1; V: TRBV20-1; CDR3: CSASLGGVDTEAFF
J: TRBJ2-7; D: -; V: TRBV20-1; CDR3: CSALQGGDLDEQYF
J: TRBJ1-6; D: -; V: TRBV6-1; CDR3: CASSEAGGDSPLHF
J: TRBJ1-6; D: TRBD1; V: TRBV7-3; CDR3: CASSSRDRGSPLHF
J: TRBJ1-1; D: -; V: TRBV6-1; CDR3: CASTYGGTDTEAFF
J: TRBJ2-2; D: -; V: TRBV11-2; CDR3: CASSYSGTFLGNTGELFF
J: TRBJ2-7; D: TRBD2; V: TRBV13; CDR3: CASSRAGGAYEQYF